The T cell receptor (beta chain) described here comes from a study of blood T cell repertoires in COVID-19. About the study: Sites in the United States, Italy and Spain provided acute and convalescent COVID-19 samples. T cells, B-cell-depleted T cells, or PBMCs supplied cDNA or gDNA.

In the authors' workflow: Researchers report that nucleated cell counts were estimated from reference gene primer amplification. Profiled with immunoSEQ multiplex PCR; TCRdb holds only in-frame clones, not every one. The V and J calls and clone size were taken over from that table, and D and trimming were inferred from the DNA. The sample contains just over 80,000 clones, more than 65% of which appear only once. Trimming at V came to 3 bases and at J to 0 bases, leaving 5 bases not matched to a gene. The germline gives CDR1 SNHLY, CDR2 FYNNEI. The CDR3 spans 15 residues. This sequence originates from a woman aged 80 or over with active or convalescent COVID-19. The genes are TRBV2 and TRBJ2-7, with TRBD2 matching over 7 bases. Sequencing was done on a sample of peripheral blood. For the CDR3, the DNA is TGTGCCAGCAGTGACGGAACTAGCGACTCCTACGAGCAGTACTTC. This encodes CASSDGTSDSYEQYF.